This T cell receptor (beta chain) was observed in a study of metastatic and nonmetastatic thyroid tumors. TCRdb re-called the PCR reads with MiXCR. The sample lists 75,000 to 95,000 clones, approximately 11% seen once, with around 11% in the top ten. The V and J ends lost 6 bases and 0 bases respectively, with 10 bases between them. The CDR3 length is 14 residues. Looked up from germline, CDR1 is MDHEN and CDR2 is SYDVKM. Not a single patient had been given any form of treatment at any point before undergoing thyroid surgery. This clone was found many times. The source is a female donor with papillary thyroid cancer or a benign thyroid nodule (not recorded which). Some clones in this sample may be carry-over from other donors' samples. The rearrangement joins TRBV28 to TRBJ2-3; D uncertain. Sequencing was performed on blood. The CDR3 loop is CASRDSSSTDTQYF. CDR3 bases: TGTGCCAGCAGGGATTCATCTAGCACAGATACGCAGTATTTT.